This T cell receptor (beta chain) comes out of a study of radiotherapy plus CTLA-4 blockade in lung cancer. Study context: Patients showed objective responses in 18% of cases and disease control in roughly 30%. Findings of the study overall: In blood, tumor-derived TCR clones expanded after radiotherapy plus ipilimumab. Early clonal dynamics of blood T cells, together with interferon-beta, were reported as the best response predictor.

Ipilimumab CTLA-4 blockade and focal radiation were given to patients with chemo-refractory metastatic non-small-cell lung cancer. The table came from immunoSEQ multiplex PCR; TCRdb's copy has only in-frame clones and leaves some out. The table records about 73,000 clones, about nine tenths of them present only once. Trimming pared 2 bases from V and 6 bases from J, leaving 9 bases between. The germline CDR1 and CDR2 sequences are MGHRA and YSYEKL. CDR3 size: 13 residues. A word on this clone: Its antigen is not known.

The sequence was obtained from a human donor with non-small cell lung cancer that progressed on radiotherapy plus ipilimumab. The chain links TRBV4-1 to TRBJ2-3; no reliable D call. The input for sequencing was peripheral blood, taken from a patient treated with radiotherapy plus ipilimumab. For the CDR3, the DNA is TGCGCCAGCAGCCAAATCCTTACGGATACGCAGTATTTT. Protein sequence: CASSQILTDTQYF.